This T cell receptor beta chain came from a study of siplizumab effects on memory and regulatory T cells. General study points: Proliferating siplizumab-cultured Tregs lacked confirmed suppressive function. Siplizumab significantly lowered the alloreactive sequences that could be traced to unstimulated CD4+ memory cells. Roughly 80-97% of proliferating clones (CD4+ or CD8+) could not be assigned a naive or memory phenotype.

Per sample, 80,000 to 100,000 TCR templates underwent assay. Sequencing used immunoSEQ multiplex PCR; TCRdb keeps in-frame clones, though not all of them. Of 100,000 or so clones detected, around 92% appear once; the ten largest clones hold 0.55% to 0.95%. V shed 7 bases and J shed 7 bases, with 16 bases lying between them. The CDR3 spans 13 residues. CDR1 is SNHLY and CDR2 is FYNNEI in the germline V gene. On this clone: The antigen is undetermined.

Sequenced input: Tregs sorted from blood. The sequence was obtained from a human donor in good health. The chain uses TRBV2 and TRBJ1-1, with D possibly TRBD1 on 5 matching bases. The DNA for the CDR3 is TGTGCCAGCAATAGGGGAGTAGTTGATGAAGCTTTCTTT. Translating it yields CASNRGVVDEAFF.